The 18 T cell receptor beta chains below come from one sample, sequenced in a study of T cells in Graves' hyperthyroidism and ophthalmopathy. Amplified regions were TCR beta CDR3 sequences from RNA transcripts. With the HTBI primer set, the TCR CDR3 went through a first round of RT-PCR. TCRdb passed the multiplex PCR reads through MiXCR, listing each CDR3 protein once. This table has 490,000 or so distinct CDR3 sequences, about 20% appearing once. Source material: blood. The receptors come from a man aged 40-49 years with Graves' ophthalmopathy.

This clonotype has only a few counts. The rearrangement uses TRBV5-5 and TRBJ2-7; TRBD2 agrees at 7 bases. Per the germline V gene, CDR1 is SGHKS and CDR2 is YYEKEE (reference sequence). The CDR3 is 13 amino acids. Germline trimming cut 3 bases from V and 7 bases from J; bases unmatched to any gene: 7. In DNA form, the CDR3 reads TGTGCCAGCAGCTCTCCAGGGAGGGCGGAGCAGTACTTC. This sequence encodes CASSSPGRAEQYF. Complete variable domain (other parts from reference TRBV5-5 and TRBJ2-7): DAGVTQSPTHLIKTRGQQVTLRCSPISGHKSVSWYQQVLGQGPQFIFQYYEKEERGRGNFPDRFSARQFPNYSSELNVNALLLGDSALYLCASSSPGRAEQYFGPGTRLTVT.

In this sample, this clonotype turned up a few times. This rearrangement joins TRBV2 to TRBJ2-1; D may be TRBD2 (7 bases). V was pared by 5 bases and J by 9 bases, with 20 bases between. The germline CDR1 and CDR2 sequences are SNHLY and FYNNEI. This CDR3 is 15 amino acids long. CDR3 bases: TGTGCCAGCAGTTCCAGGGGCCTGGGGGGGGGTGAGCAGTTCTTC. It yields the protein CASSSRGLGGGEQFF.

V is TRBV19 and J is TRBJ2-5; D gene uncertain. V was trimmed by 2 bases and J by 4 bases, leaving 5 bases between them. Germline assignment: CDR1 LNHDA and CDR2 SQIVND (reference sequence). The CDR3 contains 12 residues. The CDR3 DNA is TGTGCCAGTAGTATATTCGGAGAGACCCAGTACTTC. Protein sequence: CASSIFGETQYF.

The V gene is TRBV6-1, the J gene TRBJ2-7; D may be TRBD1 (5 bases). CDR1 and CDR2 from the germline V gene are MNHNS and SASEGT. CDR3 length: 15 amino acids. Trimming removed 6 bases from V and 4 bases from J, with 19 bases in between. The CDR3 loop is CASRLTATVAYEQYF. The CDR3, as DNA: TGTGCCAGCAGGCTAACCGCGACAGTCGCTTACGAGCAGTACTTC.

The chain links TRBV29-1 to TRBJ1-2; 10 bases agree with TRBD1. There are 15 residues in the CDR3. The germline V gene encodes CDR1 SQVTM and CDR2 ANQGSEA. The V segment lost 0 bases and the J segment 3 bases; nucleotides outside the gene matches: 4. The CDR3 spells CSVEDRTGGDYGYTF. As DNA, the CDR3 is TGCAGCGTTGAAGATCGGACAGGGGGAGACTATGGCTACACCTTC.

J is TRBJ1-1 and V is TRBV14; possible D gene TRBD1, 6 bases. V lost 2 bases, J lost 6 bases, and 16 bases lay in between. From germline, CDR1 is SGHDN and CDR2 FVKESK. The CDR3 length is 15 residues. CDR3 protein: CASSQLDRPRAEAFF. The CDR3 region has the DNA TGTGCCAGCAGCCAACTAGACAGGCCTCGGGCTGAAGCTTTCTTT.

For the CDR3, the DNA is TGTGCCAGCAGGCGGACAGGGGATCATCGCAATCAGCCCCAGCATTTT. Translated, it gives CASRRTGDHRNQPQHF. The chain carries TRBV6-1 and TRBJ1-5; 9 positions agree with TRBD1. J was trimmed by 2 bases and V by 6 bases; bases with no gene match: 8. CDR1 is MNHNS and CDR2 is SASEGT in the germline V gene. The CDR3 consists of 16 residues.

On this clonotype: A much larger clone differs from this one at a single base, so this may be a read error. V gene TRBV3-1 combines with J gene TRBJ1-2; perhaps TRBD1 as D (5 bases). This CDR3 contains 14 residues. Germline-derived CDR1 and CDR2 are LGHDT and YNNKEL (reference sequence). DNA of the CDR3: TGTGCCAGCAGCCAAGTAGCAGGGAGCTATGGCTACGCCTTC. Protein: CASSQVAGSYGYAF. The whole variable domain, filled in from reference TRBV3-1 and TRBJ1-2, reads DTAVSQTPKYLVTQMGNDKSIKCEQNLGHDTMYWYKQDSKKFLKIMFSYNNKELIINETVPNRFSPKSPDKAHLNLHINSLELGDSAVYFCASSQVAGSYGYAFGSGTRLTVV.

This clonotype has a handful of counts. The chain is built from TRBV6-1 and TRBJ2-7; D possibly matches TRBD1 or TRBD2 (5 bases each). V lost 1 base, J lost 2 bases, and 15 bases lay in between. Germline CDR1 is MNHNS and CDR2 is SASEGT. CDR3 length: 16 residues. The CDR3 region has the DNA TGTGCCAGCAGTGAAGGGGGGATACGGTTTACCTACGAGCAGTACTTC. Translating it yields CASSEGGIRFTYEQYF.

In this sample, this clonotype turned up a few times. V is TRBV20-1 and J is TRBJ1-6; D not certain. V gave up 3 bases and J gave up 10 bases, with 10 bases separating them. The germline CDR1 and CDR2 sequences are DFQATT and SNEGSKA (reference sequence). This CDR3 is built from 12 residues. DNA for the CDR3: TGCAGTGCTAGGCCGGTGGGATCACCCCTCCACTTT. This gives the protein CSARPVGSPLHF.

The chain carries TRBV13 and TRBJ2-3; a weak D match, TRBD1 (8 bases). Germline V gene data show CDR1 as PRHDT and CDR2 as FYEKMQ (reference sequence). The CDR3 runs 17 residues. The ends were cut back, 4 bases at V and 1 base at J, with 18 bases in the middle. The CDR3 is CASSYRQGRGGTDTQYF. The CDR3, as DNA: TGTGCCAGCAGCTACCGACAGGGGAGGGGGGGCACAGATACGCAGTATTTT. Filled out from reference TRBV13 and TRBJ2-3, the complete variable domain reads AAGVIQSPRHLIKEKRETATLKCYPIPRHDTVYWYQQGPGQDPQFLISFYEKMQSDKGSIPDRFSAQQFSDYHSELNMSSLELGDSALYFCASSYRQGRGGTDTQYFGPGTRLTVL.

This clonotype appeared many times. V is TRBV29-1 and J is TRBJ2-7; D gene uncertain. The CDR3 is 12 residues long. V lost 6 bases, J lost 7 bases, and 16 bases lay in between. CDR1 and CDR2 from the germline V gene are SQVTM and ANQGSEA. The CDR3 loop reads CSVRRVGDEQYF. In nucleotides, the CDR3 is TGCAGCGTCCGTAGGGTCGGAGATGAGCAGTACTTC.

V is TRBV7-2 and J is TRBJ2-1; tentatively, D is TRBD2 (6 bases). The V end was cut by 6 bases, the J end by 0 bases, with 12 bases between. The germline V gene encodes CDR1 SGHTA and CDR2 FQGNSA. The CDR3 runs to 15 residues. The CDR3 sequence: CASRLQEGSYNEQFF. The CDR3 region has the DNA TGTGCCAGCAGACTACAGGAGGGCTCCTACAATGAGCAGTTCTTC.

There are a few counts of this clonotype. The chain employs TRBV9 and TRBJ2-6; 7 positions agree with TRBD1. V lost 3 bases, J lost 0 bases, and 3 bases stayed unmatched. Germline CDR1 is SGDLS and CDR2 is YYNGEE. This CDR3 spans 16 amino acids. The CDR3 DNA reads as TGTGCCAGCAGCGGGACAGGACGCTCTGGGGCCAACGTCCTGACTTTC. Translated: CASSGTGRSGANVLTF.

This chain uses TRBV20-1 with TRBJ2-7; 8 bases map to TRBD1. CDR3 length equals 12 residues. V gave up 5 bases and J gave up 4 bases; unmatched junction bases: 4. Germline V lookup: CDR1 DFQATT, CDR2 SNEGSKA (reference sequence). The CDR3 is CSAGRGQYEQYF. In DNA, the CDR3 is TGCAGTGCTGGCAGGGGGCAATACGAGCAGTACTTC.

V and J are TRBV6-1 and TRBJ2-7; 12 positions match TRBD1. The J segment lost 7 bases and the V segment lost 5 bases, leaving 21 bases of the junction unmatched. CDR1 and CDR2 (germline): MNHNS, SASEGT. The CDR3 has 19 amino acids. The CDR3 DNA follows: TGTGCCAGCAGTTCCGAGGGGGTGCGGTGGGGACAGGGGGCGGGGGAGCAGTACTTC. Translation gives CASSSEGVRWGQGAGEQYF.

This CDR3 reads CASSAGGREGGENTEAFF. CDR3 nucleotide sequence: TGTGCCAGCAGCGCAGGGGGTAGGGAAGGAGGTGAGAACACTGAAGCTTTCTTT. This chain connects TRBV9 to TRBJ1-1; 7 bases are shared with TRBD1. Germline assignment: CDR1 SGDLS and CDR2 YYNGEE. Trimming removed 3 bases from V and 1 base from J; junction bases left unmatched: 15. This CDR3 comprises 18 residues.

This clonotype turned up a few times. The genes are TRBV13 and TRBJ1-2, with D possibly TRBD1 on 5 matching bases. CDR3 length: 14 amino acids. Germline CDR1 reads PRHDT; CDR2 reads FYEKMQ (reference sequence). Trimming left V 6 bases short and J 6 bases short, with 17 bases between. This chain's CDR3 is CASSSPTLRDGYTF. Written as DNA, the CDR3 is TGTGCCAGCAGTTCGCCAACCCTCAGGGATGGCTACACCTTC.